At least ten counts were recorded for the clone carrying this TCR beta chain. Its antigen is unidentified. V lost 5 bases and J lost 6, with 14 bases in between. Germline V gives CDR1 SEHNR, CDR2 FQNEAQ (reference sequence). The CDR3 consists of 13 residues. TCRdb recomputed calls from the 5' RACE reads with MiXCR, one row per CDR3 protein. The sample includes more than 10,000 distinct CDR3 sequences, 4% to 5.5% seen only once; the top ten take less than 25%. The data were taken from a study of spatial heterogeneity in lung cancer. Study information: Alpha-chain sequences were consistently detected in smaller numbers than beta-chain sequences. Counts of TCR transcripts in tumor regions correlated strongly with a matched bulk RNA-seq T cell module score.

Study-wide results and caveats: Counts of expanded alpha and beta TCRs within tumors tracked the tumor nonsynonymous mutation count. Approximately 7.1% of tumor T cells for alpha chains and about 13% for beta chains were estimated to be covered.

Time point reported: sample taken at primary tumor resection. The clonotype comes from a male donor with early-stage non-small cell lung cancer. The chain carries TRBV7-9 and TRBJ2-7; D not certain. The source was lung tumor tissue, collected at surgery. The chain's CDR3 is CASSLETWPEQYF. CDR3 in DNA: TGTGCCAGCAGCCTGGAGACTTGGCCCGAGCAGTACTTC.